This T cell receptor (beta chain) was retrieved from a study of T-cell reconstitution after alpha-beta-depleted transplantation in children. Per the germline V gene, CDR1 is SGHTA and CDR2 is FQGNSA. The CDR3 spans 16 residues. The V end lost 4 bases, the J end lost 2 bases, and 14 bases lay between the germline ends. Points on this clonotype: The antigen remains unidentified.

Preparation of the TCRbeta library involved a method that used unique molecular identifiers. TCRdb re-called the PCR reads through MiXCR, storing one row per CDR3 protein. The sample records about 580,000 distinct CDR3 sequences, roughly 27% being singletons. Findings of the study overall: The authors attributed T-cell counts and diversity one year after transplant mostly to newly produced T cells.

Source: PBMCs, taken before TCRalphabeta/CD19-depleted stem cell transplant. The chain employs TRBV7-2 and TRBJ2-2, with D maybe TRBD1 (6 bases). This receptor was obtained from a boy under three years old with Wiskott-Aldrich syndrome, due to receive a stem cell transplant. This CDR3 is CASSSRIRGNTGELFF. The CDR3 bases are TGTGCCAGCAGCTCCCGAATCAGGGGTAACACCGGGGAGCTGTTTTTT.